One sample yielded the 31 T cell receptor beta chains listed below, sequenced in a study of T cells in Graves' hyperthyroidism and ophthalmopathy (dated by TCRdb to about 2019). The library was generated by multiplex PCR. Reads for this sample came from an Illumina HiSeq 2000. The TCR beta CDR3 regions were amplified from RNA transcripts. The TCR CDR3 was subjected to a first round of RT-PCR using the HTBI primer set and the Qiagen OneStep RT-PCR kit. TCRdb handled the public reads itself, with Q25 trimming in fastp and clone calling in MiXCR, and kept productive beta chains. Duplicate CDR3 protein sequences are folded into a single record with the most common DNA and genes. The sample yields approximately 100,000 distinct CDR3 sequences; 40% to 50% were counted once. The ten largest clonotypes hold approximately 27% of the sample. The specimen sequenced was blood. These receptors came from a man aged 35-49 years with Graves' hyperthyroidism.

This clonotype was counted a few times. The rearrangement links TRBV27 to TRBJ1-1; 9 bases map to TRBD1. The CDR3 runs to 13 residues. Germline V gene sequence: CDR1 MNHEY, CDR2 SMNVEV (reference sequence). V dropped 4 bases and J dropped 6; count of bases not matched to a gene: 3. The CDR3 bases are TGTGCCAGCAGTTCGACAGGGGGGGCTGAAGCTTTCTTT. Protein sequence: CASSSTGGAEAFF.

Notes on this clonotype: In this CDR3 the conserved last residue, phenylalanine or tryptophan, is missing, so a read error is likely. This chain uses TRBV7-8 with TRBJ2-5; D may match TRBD1 or TRBD2 (6 bases each). This CDR3 comprises 13 residues. Per the germline V gene, CDR1 is SGHVS and CDR2 is FQNEAQ. V was pared by 5 bases and J by 5 bases, with 12 bases between. The CDR3 DNA sequence: TGTGCCAGCAGCCAAAGGGGGGTGGAGACCCAGTACTAC. This gives the protein CASSQRGVETQYY.

There are many counts of this clonotype. The CDR3 bases are TGTGCCAGTAGTATTGGCGGGGGGGCCGATGAGACCCAGTACTTC. It codes for CASSIGGGADETQYF. The chain has TRBV19 and TRBJ2-5; TRBD2 matches at 9 bases. The V segment lost 3 bases and the J segment 5 bases; nucleotides outside the gene matches: 7. The CDR3 totals 15 residues. In germline, CDR1 is LNHDA, CDR2 SQIVND (reference sequence).

This clonotype was recorded many times. This chain uses TRBV5-6 with TRBJ2-5; tentatively, D is TRBD2 (5 bases). V lost 4 bases to trimming and J lost 4 bases, with 17 bases between them. CDR1 is SGHDT, CDR2 YYEEEE, per germline. The CDR3 contains 15 residues. CDR3 amino acids: CASSTGTGRGETQYF. For the CDR3, the DNA is TGTGCCAGCAGCACCGGTACGGGGAGAGGAGAGACCCAGTACTTC.

This sequence joins TRBV13 and TRBJ2-2; 8 positions match TRBD1. The CDR3 has 17 amino acids. CDR1 PRHDT and CDR2 FYEKMQ come from the germline V gene (reference sequence). J lost 2 bases, V lost 4 bases, and 9 bases had no gene match. CDR3 protein: CASSSDQDRVNTGELFF. Here the CDR3 DNA reads TGTGCCAGCAGCTCCGACCAGGACAGGGTCAACACCGGGGAGCTGTTTTTT.

The V call is TRBV10-2, the J call TRBJ1-2; D call uncertain. The CDR3 loop spans 11 amino acids. V lost 10 bases and J lost 8, with 14 bases in between. The germline V gene has CDR1 WSHSY and CDR2 SAAADI. The CDR3 DNA reads as TGCGCCAACCGAGGAGGATCCGGCTACACCTTC. Translated, it gives CANRGGSGYTF.

As concerns this clonotype: A clone one base away is much larger, so this may be a read error. The rearrangement links TRBV12-3 or TRBV12-4 to TRBJ1-5; 7 bases align to TRBD1. CDR3 length: 15 residues. CDR3 sequence (DNA): TGTGCCAGCAGTCTTGGGGCAGGGGGAAATCGGCCCCAGCATTTT. Translation gives CASSLGAGGNRPQHF.

For this clonotype: Because the CDR3 is missing its conserved closing phenylalanine or tryptophan, this is likely a read error. The DNA is left out, because the CDR3 cannot be placed on it with certainty; the CDR3 is given as TCRdb lists it. J is TRBJ2-7 and V is TRBV19; whether TRBD2, the table's D call, matches the DNA was not checked. CDR1 is LNHDA, CDR2 SQIVND, per germline (reference sequence). The CDR3 is 9 residues long, counting both termini. The CDR3 sequence is CATGLAGGS.

The CDR3 reads CASSQLAGGVYEQYF. DNA of the CDR3: TGTGCCAGCAGCCAACTAGCGGGAGGAGTCTATGAGCAGTATTTT. The V gene is TRBV9, the J gene TRBJ2-3; TRBD2 matches at 12 bases. The CDR3 has 15 residues. CDR1 is SGDLS, CDR2 YYNGEE, per germline. V was pared by 4 bases and J by 11 bases, with 11 bases of the junction left unmatched. The whole variable domain, remainder taken from reference TRBV9 and TRBJ2-3, is DSGVTQTPKHLITATGQRVTLRCSPRSGDLSVYWYQQSLDQGLQFLIQYYNGEERAKGNILERFSAQQFPDLHSELNLSSLELGDSALYFCASSQLAGGVYEQYFGPGTRLTVL.

This clonotype was seen ten or more times. The gene calls are TRBV5-6 and TRBJ2-7, with D perhaps TRBD1 (6 bases). The ends were cut back, 2 bases at V and 2 bases at J, with 11 bases in the middle. Per germline, CDR1 SGHDT and CDR2 YYEEEE. The CDR3 contains 14 residues. CDR3 sequence: CASSFDRITYEQYF. The CDR3 bases are TGTGCCAGCAGCTTCGACAGGATTACCTACGAGCAGTACTTC. The full variable domain, rest sourced from reference TRBV5-6 and TRBJ2-7, is DAGVTQSPTHLIKTRGQQVTLRCSPKSGHDTVSWYQQALGQGPQFIFQYYEEEERQRGNFPDRFSGHQFPNYSSELNVNALLLGDSALYLCASSFDRITYEQYFGPGTRLTVT.

As to this clonotype: The junction differs from germline at one of its ends, possibly a read error. This sequence joins TRBV12-3 or TRBV12-4 and TRBJ2-2, with D tentatively TRBD2 (6 bases). The CDR3 sequence is 14 residues long. The CDR3, as DNA: TGTGCTAGCAGTGTGGGGGGAAGCACCGGGGAGCTGTTTTTT. This encodes CASSVGGSTGELFF.

This clonotype has more than one count but fewer than ten. The chain recombines TRBV27 with TRBJ1-2; 9 bases line up with TRBD1. V dropped 4 bases and J dropped 5; count of bases not matched to a gene: 2. CDR3 size: 13 residues. Germline loops: CDR1 MNHEY, CDR2 SMNVEV (reference sequence). As DNA, the CDR3 is TGTGCCAGCAGTTGGGGACAGGGTTATGGCTACACCTTC. Its translation: CASSWGQGYGYTF.

The chain recombines TRBV20-1 with TRBJ2-3; 9 bases fit TRBD2. In germline, CDR1 is DFQATT, CDR2 SNEGSKA (reference sequence). V lost 6 bases to trimming and J lost 3 bases; unmatched junction nucleotides: 13. CDR3 length: 16 amino acids. The CDR3 sequence: CSAPIKGGGGTDTQYF. The DNA of the CDR3 is TGCAGTGCCCCGATTAAAGGCGGGGGGGGGACAGATACGCAGTATTTT.

The rearrangement joins TRBV12-3 or TRBV12-4 to TRBJ1-4; 11 bases map to TRBD1. CDR3 length equals 16 residues. Germline trimming cut 5 bases from V and 7 bases from J; bases unmatched to any gene: 9. The CDR3, as DNA: TGTGCCAGCAGTAGAAGGACAGGGGGCGAGGGTGAAAAACTGTTTTTT. Translating gives CASSRRTGGEGEKLFF.

This chain links TRBV2 with TRBJ2-3; D is uncertain. Germline V gene sequence: CDR1 SNHLY, CDR2 FYNNEI. The V end lost 3 bases, the J end lost 3 bases, and 13 bases lay between the germline ends. This CDR3 is 15 amino acids long. CDR3 sequence (DNA): TGTGCCAGCAGTGAGACGGCTACGCGGACAGATACGCAGTATTTT. Translation gives CASSETATRTDTQYF.

This clonotype was detected once. The J gene is TRBJ2-7, the V gene TRBV25-1; maybe TRBD1 (6 bases). Trimming removed 8 bases from V and 1 base from J, with 18 bases in between. The CDR3 is made up of 15 amino acids. CDR1 and CDR2 from the germline V gene are MGHDK and SYGVNS. The CDR3 nucleotides are TGTGCCAGCTCCGTCCACAGGGCTTTGTCCTACGAGCAGTACTTC. As protein: CASSVHRALSYEQYF.

CDR3 bases: TGTGCCAGCAGTGAAGGGACAGGGGGCGCCGGCGCTGAAGCTTTCTTT. Its protein product is CASSEGTGGAGAEAFF. The chain uses TRBV2 and TRBJ1-1; 11 bases are shared with TRBD1. With 1 base clipped from V and 6 bases from J, the junction kept 7 bases outside the gene matches. From germline, CDR1 is SNHLY and CDR2 FYNNEI. The CDR3 length is 16 residues. The whole variable domain, remainder taken from reference TRBV2 and TRBJ1-1, is EPEVTQTPSHQVTQMGQEVILRCVPISNHLYFYWYRQILGQKVEFLVSFYNNEISEKSEIFDDQFSVERPDGSNFTLKIRSTKLEDSAMYFCASSEGTGGAGAEAFFGQGTRLTVV.

This chain joins TRBV19 and TRBJ2-7; D possibly matches TRBD1 or TRBD2 (5 bases each). This CDR3 is 15 amino acids long. Germline loops: CDR1 LNHDA, CDR2 SQIVND (reference sequence). The V gene lost 1 base and the J gene lost 2 bases, with 12 bases spanning the gap. The CDR3 protein is CASSIGTQGTYEQYF. The CDR3 DNA is TGTGCCAGTAGTATAGGGACTCAGGGTACCTACGAGCAGTACTTC.

This clonotype was found once. The chain carries TRBV2 and TRBJ2-3; TRBD2 aligns across 15 bases. Germline V gives CDR1 SNHLY, CDR2 FYNNEI. With 8 bases clipped from V and 5 bases from J, the junction kept 8 bases outside the gene matches. The CDR3 extends over 16 amino acids. As DNA, the CDR3 is TGTGCCAGCGTCGGGACTAGCGGGGGGTTCGGAGATACGCAGTATTTT. It translates to CASVGTSGGFGDTQYF.

The genes are TRBV7-2 and TRBJ2-1; 13 bases map to TRBD2. CDR3 length equals 15 residues. V shed 4 bases, J shed 9 bases, and the junction held 6 bases outside the gene matches. From germline, CDR1 is SGHTA and CDR2 FQGNSA. This CDR3 is CASSWGLAGTSEQFF. The CDR3 DNA is TGTGCCAGCAGCTGGGGACTAGCGGGAACCAGTGAGCAGTTCTTC.

This clonotype was detected ten times or more. This sequence joins TRBV28 and TRBJ1-2; no reliable D call. This CDR3 comprises 12 residues. In germline, CDR1 is MDHEN, CDR2 SYDVKM. V was cut by 3 bases and J by 0 bases, with 2 bases left in between. CDR3: CASSFPNYGYTF. As DNA, the CDR3 is TGTGCCAGCAGTTTTCCTAACTATGGCTACACCTTC.

This clonotype was detected a few times. The chain is built from TRBV5-6 and TRBJ1-1; D might be TRBD1 (5 bases). Germline V gene data show CDR1 as SGHDT and CDR2 as YYEEEE. The CDR3 is made up of 14 amino acids. V lost 1 base and J lost 6, with 13 bases in between. The CDR3 here is CASSLMQGVPEAFF. In DNA form, the CDR3 reads TGTGCCAGCAGCTTGATGCAGGGTGTCCCTGAAGCTTTCTTT.

This clonotype has a count of ten or more. The V and J genes are TRBV7-9 and TRBJ2-1; 10 positions match TRBD2. Trimming at V came to 4 bases and at J to 6 bases, leaving 9 bases not matched to a gene. This CDR3 spans 16 amino acids. Germline V CDR1 and CDR2: SEHNR, FQNEAQ (reference sequence). The CDR3 loop reads CASSSPISGGANEQFF. CDR3 DNA sequence: TGTGCCAGCAGCTCCCCTATAAGCGGGGGGGCCAATGAGCAGTTCTTC.

The chain joins TRBV20-1 to TRBJ1-1, with a possible D match to TRBD1 (6 bases). V shed 3 bases and J shed 4 bases, with 12 bases lying between them. The CDR3 covers 13 residues. Germline-derived CDR1 and CDR2 are DFQATT and SNEGSKA (reference sequence). In DNA form, the CDR3 reads TGCAGTGCTAGCGCAGGGGCGAGCACTGAAGCTTTCTTT. Translated: CSASAGASTEAFF.

This clonotype occurred a few times. The chain recombines TRBV12-3 or TRBV12-4 with TRBJ1-1, with 12 bases identical to TRBD1. The CDR3 has 18 residues. V trimming: 3 bases; J trimming: 4 bases; junction bases outside the gene matches: 12. CDR3 sequence: CASSFPPGQGAYVTEAFF. The DNA of the CDR3 is TGTGCCAGCAGTTTCCCACCGGGACAGGGGGCGTATGTCACTGAAGCTTTCTTT.

This chain joins TRBV6-5 and TRBJ2-5; D unclear. The V gene's germline CDR1 is MNHEY and CDR2 SVGAGI. The CDR3 has 14 amino acids. Trimming cost V 0 bases and J 11 bases, with 16 bases left between them. CDR3: CASSYSEGRNSQYF. CDR3 nucleotide sequence: TGTGCCAGCAGTTACTCTGAAGGCCGAAATAGTCAGTACTTC.

A word on this clonotype: Relative to the germline gene, one junction end is altered; a read error may explain this. The chain joins TRBV10-3 to TRBJ1-1, with 7 bases fitting TRBD1. This CDR3 is 15 amino acids long. Per germline, CDR1 ENHRY and CDR2 SYGVKD. The CDR3 coding sequence is TGTGCCATCAGTGCCACGGACAGGATGAACACGGAAGCTTCCTTT. Translation gives CAISATDRMNTEASF.

This clonotype was found many times. The chain carries TRBV12-3 or TRBV12-4 and TRBJ2-1; 10 nucleotides line up with TRBD2. The CDR3 sequence is 16 residues long. Trimming took 2 bases from V and 4 from J; bases not matched to a gene: 5. For the CDR3, the DNA is TGTGCCAGCAGTTTAAAACTAGCGGGATTATACAATGAGCAGTTCTTC. This sequence encodes CASSLKLAGLYNEQFF.

V and J are TRBV14 and TRBJ2-5, with D tentatively TRBD1 or TRBD2 (6 bases each). The CDR3 totals 16 residues. Trimming left V 0 bases short and J 8 bases short, with 19 bases between. Germline CDR1 SGHDN, CDR2 FVKESK. The DNA of the CDR3 is TGTGCCAGCAGCCAAGAGCCTCGGGGGCGCGGAAACACCCAGTACTTC. Translated: CASSQEPRGRGNTQYF.

This clonotype was counted ten times or more. The chain has TRBV5-8 and TRBJ1-1; a weak D match, TRBD1 (6 bases). CDR1 and CDR2 (germline): SGHTS, YDEGEE. The length of the CDR3 is 15 residues. The V end lost 6 bases, the J end lost 4 bases, and 19 bases lay between the germline ends. CDR3 DNA: TGTGCCAGCATCATATGGGGGGGGGCCGGCACTGAAGCTTTCTTT. Translation gives CASIIWGGAGTEAFF.

Details on this clonotype: The conserved final phenylalanine or tryptophan is absent from the CDR3, which likely points to a read error. The chain recombines TRBV15 with TRBJ1-5; no reliable D call. V gave up 7 bases and J gave up 11 bases, with 15 bases separating them. Germline lookup yields CDR1 LNHNV and CDR2 YYDKDF (reference sequence). The CDR3 length is 12 residues. The CDR3 DNA reads TGTGCCACCAACCCAGGAGGAGAGACCCAGCATCTT. This sequence encodes CATNPGGETQHL.